This entry is about one T cell receptor beta chain. Generated by immunoSEQ multiplex PCR, the TCRdb table keeps only in-frame clones and is missing some. The repertoire consists of around 370,000 clones, with about 90% occurring once and the leading ten covering about 6.9%. This sample is part of a study of blood T cell repertoires in COVID-19. Background on the study: PBMCs, B-cell-depleted T cells, or T cells were the source of the cDNA or gDNA that made up the material.

The Seattle patients, enrolled during active infection, were followed longitudinally. With 5 bases clipped from V and 4 bases from J, the junction kept 7 bases outside the gene matches. The length of the CDR3 is 15 residues. Germline CDR1 and CDR2: SGHVS and FQNEAQ. The sequenced sample was peripheral blood. The chain combines TRBV7-8 with TRBJ1-2; TRBD1 matches at 10 bases. This receptor was taken from a woman between 45 and 65 years old with COVID-19, enrolled during active disease. This CDR3 reads CASSHRQGAGYGYTF. CDR3 bases: TGTGCCAGCAGCCACCGACAGGGGGCCGGCTATGGCTACACCTTC.